This T cell receptor (beta chain) originates from a study of T cell changes during pregnancy in multiple sclerosis. TCRdb's table, derived via immunoSEQ multiplex PCR, lists solely in-frame clones and lacks some. The table has some 9,100 clones, around 86% seen once. The CDR3 consists of 13 residues. Germline V lookup: CDR1 MDHEN, CDR2 SYDVKM. V dropped 7 bases and J dropped 5 bases, with 14 bases sitting between them. This chain joins TRBV28 and TRBJ2-5; maybe TRBD1 (5 bases). The specimen comprised CD8+ T cells from peripheral blood mononuclear cells, sampled in the first trimester of pregnancy. The clonotype originates from a female donor in good health, enrolled as a control in a pregnancy study. CDR3 protein: CASKFVGRETQYF. The CDR3 DNA reads TGTGCCAGCAAGTTCGTGGGGCGGGAGACCCAGTACTTC.